The clone carrying this T cell receptor (beta chain) was observed a few times. Its antigen remains unknown. The germline V and J ends were trimmed by 5 bases and 8 bases, with 16 bases remaining between them. CDR3 length: 14 residues. Germline V gene data show CDR1 as MNHEY and CDR2 as SMNVEV (reference sequence). 5'RACE primed at constant segments yielded TCR alpha and TCR beta cDNA libraries bearing sample barcodes and UMIs. TCRdb re-called the 5' RACE reads with MiXCR, one entry per CDR3 protein. The repertoire consists of about 100,000 distinct CDR3 sequences, with about 15% occurring once and the leading ten covering around 40%. The record originates from a study of T-cell memory formation after mild COVID-19. In the study overall: Largely donor-specific sequence clusters came from two donors. Overall study results and limits: Clones that shrank (day 15 to 85) were balanced CD4/CD8, whereas later expanders leaned CD4+.

The chain has TRBV27 and TRBJ2-1; possibly TRBD1 or TRBD2 for D (6 bases each). The TCR sequence derives from a man between 18 and 29 years old who had mild COVID-19 (a few samples of this study predate the infection). Cell type and time point are not known. The sample was PBMCs or a T cell subset sorted from them (not recorded which). The CDR3 nucleotides read TGTGCCAGCAGTAAACTGGGGGGCCAAGATGAGCAGTTCTTC. Encoded protein: CASSKLGGQDEQFF.